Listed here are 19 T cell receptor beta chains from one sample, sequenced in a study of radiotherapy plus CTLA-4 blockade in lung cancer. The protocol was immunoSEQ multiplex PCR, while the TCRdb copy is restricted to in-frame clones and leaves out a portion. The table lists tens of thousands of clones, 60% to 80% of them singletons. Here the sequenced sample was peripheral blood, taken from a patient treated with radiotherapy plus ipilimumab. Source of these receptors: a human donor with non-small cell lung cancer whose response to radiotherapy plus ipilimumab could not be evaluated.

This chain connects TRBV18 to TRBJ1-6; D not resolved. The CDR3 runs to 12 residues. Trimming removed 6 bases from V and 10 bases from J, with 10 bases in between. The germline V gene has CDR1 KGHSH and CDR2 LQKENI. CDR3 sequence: CASSQNGSPLHF. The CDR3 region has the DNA TGTGCCAGCTCCCAGAACGGGTCACCCCTCCACTTT. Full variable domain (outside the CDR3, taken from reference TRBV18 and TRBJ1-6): NAGVMQNPRHLVRRRGQEARLRCSPMKGHSHVYWYRQLPEEGLKFMVYLQKENIIDESGMPKERFSAEFPKEGPSILRIQQVVRGDSAAYFCASSQNGSPLHFGNGTRLTVT.

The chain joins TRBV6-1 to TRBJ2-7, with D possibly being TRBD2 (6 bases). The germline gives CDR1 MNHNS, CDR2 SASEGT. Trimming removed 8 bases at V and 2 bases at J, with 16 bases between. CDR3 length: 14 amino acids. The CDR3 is CASGGGGAAYEQYF. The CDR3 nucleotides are TGTGCCAGCGGGGGAGGAGGGGCAGCCTACGAGCAGTACTTC.

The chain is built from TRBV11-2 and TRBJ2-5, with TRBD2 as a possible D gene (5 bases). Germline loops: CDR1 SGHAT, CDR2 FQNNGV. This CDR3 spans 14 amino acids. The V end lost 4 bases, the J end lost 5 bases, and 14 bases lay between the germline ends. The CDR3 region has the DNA TGTGCCAGCAGCTGGGCCGCCGGGGTGGAGACCCAGTACTTC. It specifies CASSWAAGVETQYF.

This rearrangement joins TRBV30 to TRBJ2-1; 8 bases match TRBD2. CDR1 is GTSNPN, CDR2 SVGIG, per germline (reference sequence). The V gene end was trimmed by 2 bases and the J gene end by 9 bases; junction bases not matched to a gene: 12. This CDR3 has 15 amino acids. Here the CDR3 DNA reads TGTGCCTGGAGTCTAATAGCGGGGTTCGGTGGTGAGCAGTTCTTC. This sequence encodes CAWSLIAGFGGEQFF.

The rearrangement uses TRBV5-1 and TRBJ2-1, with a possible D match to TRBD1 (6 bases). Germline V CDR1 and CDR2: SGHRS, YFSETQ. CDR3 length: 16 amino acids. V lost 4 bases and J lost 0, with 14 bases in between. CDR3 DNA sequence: TGCGCCAGCAGCCCTGACAGGAGGAGCTCCTACAATGAGCAGTTCTTC. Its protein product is CASSPDRRSSYNEQFF.

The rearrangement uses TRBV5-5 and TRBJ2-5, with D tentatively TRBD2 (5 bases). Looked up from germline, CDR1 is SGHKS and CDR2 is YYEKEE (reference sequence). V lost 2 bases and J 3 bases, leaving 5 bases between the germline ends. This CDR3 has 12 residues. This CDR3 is CASSFSEETQYF. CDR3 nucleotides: TGTGCCAGCAGCTTTAGCGAAGAGACCCAGTACTTC.

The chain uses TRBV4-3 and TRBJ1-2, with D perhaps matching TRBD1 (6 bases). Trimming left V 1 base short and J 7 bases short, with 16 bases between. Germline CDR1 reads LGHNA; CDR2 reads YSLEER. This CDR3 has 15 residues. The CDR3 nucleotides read TGCGCCAGCAGCCAAGCCTCCGGGGGGGCCGGTGGCTACACCTTC. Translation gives CASSQASGGAGGYTF.

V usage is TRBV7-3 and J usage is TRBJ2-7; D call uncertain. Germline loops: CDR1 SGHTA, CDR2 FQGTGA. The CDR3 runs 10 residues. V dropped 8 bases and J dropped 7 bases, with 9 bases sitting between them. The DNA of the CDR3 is TGTGCCAGCGGTCACACGGAGCAGTACTTC. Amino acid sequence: CASGHTEQYF. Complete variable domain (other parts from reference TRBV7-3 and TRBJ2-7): GAGVSQTPSNKVTEKGKYVELRCDPISGHTALYWYRQSLGQGPEFLIYFQGTGAADDSGLPNDRFFAVRPEGSVSTLKIQRTERGDSAVYLCASGHTEQYFGPGTRLTVT.

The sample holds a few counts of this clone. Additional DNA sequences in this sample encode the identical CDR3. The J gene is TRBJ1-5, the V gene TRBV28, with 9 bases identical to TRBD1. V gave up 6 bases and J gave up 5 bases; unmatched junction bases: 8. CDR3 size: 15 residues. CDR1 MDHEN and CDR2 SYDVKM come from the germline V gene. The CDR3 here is CASSSSGTGYQPQHF. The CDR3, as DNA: TGTGCCAGCAGCTCCTCCGGGACAGGGTATCAGCCCCAGCATTTT.

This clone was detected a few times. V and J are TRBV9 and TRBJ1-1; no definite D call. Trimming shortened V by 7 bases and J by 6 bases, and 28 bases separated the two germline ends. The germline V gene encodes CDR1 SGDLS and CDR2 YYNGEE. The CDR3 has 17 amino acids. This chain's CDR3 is CASLSDGEGEMCSEAFF. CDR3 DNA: TGTGCCAGCCTGTCCGACGGGGAGGGTGAGATGTGCTCTGAAGCTTTCTTT.

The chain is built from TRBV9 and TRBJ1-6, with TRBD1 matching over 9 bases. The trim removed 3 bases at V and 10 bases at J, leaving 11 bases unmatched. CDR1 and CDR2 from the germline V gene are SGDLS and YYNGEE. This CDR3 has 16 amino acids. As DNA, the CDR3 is TGTGCCAGCAGCGCCCTGGGTACAGGGGGCGAATCACCCCTCCACTTT. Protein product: CASSALGTGGESPLHF.

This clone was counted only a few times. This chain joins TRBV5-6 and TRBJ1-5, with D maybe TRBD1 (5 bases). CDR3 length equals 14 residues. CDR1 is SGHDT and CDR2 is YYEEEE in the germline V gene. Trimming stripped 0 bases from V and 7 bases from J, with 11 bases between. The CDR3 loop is CASSLAGGDQPQHF. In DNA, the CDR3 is TGTGCCAGCAGCTTGGCGGGGGGGGACCAGCCCCAGCATTTT.

Here the CDR3 reads CASSVSSGRMETQYF. DNA for the CDR3: TGTGCCAGCAGCGTCTCTAGCGGGAGAATGGAGACCCAGTACTTC. The chain has TRBV9 and TRBJ2-5; 10 bases fit TRBD2. Germline V CDR1 and CDR2: SGDLS, YYNGEE. This CDR3 has 15 amino acids. J gave up 5 bases and V 2 bases, and 6 bases lay outside the gene matches. Filled out from reference TRBV9 and TRBJ2-5, the complete variable domain reads DSGVTQTPKHLITATGQRVTLRCSPRSGDLSVYWYQQSLDQGLQFLIQYYNGEERAKGNILERFSAQQFPDLHSELNLSSLELGDSALYFCASSVSSGRMETQYFGPGTRLLVL.

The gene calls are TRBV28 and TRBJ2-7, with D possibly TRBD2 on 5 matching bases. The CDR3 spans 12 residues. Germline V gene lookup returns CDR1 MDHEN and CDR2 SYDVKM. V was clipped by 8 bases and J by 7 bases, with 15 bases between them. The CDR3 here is CASDGDEREQYF. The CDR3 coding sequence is TGTGCCAGCGACGGGGATGAGAGGGAGCAGTACTTC.

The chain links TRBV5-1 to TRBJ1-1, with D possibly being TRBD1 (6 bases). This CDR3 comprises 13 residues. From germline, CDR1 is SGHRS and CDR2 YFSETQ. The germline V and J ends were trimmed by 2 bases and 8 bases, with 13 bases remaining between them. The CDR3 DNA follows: TGCGCCAGCAGCTTCATATCAACAGGGGAAGCTTTCTTT. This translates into CASSFISTGEAFF. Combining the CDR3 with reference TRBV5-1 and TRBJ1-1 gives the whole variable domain KAGVTQTPRYLIKTRGQQVTLSCSPISGHRSVSWYQQTPGQGLQFLFEYFSETQRNKGNFPGRFSGRQFSNSRSEMNVSTLELGDSALYLCASSFISTGEAFFGQGTRLTVV.

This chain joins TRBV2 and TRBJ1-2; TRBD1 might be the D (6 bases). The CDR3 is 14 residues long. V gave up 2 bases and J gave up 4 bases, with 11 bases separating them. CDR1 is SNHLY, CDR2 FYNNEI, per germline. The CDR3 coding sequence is TGTGCCAGCAGTGAACTGGGGGCTAGCTATGGCTACACCTTC. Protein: CASSELGASYGYTF.

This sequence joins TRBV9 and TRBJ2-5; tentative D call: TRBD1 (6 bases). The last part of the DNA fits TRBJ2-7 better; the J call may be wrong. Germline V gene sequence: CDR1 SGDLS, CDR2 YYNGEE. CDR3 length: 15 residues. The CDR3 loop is CASSVAGTGIYEQYF. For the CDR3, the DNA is TGTGCCAGCAGCGTAGCTGGTACAGGGATCTACGAGCAGTACTTC.

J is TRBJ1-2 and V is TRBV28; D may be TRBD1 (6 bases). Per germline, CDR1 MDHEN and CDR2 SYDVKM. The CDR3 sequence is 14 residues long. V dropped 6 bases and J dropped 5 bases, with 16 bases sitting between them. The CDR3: CASSPRGARYGYTF. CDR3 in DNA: TGTGCCAGCAGCCCTCGGGGGGCGCGGTATGGCTACACCTTC.

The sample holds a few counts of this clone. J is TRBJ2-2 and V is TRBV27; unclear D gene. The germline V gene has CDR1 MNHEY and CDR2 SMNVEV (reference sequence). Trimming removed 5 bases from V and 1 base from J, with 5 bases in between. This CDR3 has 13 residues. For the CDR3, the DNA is TGTGCCAGCAGTCCTCGGAACACCGGGGAGCTGTTTTTT. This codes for CASSPRNTGELFF.